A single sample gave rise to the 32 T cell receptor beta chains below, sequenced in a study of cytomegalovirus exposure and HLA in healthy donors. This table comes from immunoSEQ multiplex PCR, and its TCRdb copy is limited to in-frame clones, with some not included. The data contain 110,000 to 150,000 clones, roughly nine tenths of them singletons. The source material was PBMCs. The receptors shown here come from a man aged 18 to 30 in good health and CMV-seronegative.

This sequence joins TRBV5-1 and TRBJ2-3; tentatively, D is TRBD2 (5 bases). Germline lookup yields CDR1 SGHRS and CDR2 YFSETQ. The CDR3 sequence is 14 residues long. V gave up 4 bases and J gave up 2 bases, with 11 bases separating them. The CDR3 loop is CASSPGVHTDTQYF. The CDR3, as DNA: TGCGCCAGCAGCCCCGGGGTCCACACAGATACGCAGTATTTT.

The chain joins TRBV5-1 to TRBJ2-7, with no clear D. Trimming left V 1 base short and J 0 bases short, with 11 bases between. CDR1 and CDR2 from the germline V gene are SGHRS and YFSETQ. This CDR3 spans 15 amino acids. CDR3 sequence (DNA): TGCGCCAGCAGCTTGCAAGCGACGAGCTCCTACGAGCAGTACTTC. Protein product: CASSLQATSSYEQYF.

The CDR3 region has the DNA TGTGCCAGCTCACCCTCGGGACAGGGGTTCTACGAGCAGTACTTC. Translating it yields CASSPSGQGFYEQYF. V usage is TRBV18 and J usage is TRBJ2-7; 10 nucleotides agree with TRBD1. Germline CDR1 is KGHSH and CDR2 is LQKENI. V gave up 3 bases and J gave up 3 bases; unmatched junction bases: 5. CDR3 size: 15 residues.

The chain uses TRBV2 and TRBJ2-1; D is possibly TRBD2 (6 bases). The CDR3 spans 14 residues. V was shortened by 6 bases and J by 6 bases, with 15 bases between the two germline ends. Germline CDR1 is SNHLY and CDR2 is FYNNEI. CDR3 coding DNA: TGTGCCAGCAGGAACCTCGGGAGCCTCAATGAGCAGTTCTTC. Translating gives CASRNLGSLNEQFF.

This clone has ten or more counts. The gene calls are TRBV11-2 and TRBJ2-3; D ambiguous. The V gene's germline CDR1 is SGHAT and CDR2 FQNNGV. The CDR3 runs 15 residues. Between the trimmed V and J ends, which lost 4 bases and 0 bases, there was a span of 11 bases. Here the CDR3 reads CASSSEFSSTDTQYF. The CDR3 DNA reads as TGTGCCAGCAGCTCGGAGTTCTCTAGCACAGATACGCAGTATTTT.

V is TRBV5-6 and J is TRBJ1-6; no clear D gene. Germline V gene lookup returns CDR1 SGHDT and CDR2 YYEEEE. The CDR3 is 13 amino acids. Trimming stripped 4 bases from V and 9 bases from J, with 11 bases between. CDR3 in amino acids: CASSPGRGSPLHF. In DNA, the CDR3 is TGTGCCAGCAGCCCGGGTCGGGGTTCACCCCTCCACTTT.

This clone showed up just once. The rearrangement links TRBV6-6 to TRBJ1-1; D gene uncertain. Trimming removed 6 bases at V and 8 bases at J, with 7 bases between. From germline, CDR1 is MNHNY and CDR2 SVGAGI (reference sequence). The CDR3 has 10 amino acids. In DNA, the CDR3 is TGTGCCAGCAGGAGAGGCGAAGCTTTCTTT. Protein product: CASRRGEAFF.

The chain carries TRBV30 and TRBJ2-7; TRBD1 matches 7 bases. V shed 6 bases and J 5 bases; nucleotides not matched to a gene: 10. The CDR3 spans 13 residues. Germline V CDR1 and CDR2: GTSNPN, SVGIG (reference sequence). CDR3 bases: TGTGCCTGCGTCGGTAGGGGGCAACACGAGCAGTACTTC. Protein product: CACVGRGQHEQYF.

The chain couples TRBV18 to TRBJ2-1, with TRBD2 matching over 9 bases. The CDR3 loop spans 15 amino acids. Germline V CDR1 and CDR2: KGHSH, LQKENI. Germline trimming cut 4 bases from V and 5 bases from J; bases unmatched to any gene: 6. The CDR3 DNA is TGTGCCAGCTCACAGAGACTAGCGGAGAACAATGAGCAGTTCTTC. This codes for CASSQRLAENNEQFF.

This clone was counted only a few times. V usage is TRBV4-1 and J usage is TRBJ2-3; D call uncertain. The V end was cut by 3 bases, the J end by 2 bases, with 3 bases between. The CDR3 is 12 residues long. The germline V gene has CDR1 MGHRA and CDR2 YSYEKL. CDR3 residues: CASSHVTDTQYF. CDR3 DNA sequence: TGCGCCAGCAGCCACGTCACAGATACGCAGTATTTT.

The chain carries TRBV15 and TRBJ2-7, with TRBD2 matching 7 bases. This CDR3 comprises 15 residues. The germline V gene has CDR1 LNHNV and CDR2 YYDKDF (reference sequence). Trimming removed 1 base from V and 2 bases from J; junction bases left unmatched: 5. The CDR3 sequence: CATSRGREGTYEQYF. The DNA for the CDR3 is TGTGCCACCAGCAGAGGCAGGGAGGGAACCTACGAGCAGTACTTC.

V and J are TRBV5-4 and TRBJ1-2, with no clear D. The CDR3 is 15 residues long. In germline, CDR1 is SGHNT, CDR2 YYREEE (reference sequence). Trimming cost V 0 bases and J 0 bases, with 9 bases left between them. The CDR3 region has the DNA TGTGCCAGCAGCTTGGACGACGGGGCTAACTATGGCTACACCTTC. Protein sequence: CASSLDDGANYGYTF.

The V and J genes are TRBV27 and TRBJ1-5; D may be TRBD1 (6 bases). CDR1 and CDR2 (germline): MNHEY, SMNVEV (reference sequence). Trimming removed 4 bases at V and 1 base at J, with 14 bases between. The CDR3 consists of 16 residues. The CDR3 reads CASSSYRDLSNQPQHF. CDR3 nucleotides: TGTGCCAGCAGTTCATACAGGGATCTGAGCAATCAGCCCCAGCATTTT.

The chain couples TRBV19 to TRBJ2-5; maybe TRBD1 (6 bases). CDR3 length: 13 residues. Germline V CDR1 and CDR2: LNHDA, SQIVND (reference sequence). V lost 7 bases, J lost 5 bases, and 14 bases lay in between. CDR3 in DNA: TGTGCCAGTACCCCTACAGGGAGCGAGACCCAGTACTTC. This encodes CASTPTGSETQYF.

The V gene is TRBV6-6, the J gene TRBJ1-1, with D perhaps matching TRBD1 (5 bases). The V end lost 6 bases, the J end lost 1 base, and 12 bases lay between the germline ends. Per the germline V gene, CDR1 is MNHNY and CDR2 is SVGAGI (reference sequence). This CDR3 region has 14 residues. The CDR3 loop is CASRGHGGNTEAFF. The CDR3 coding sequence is TGTGCCAGCAGGGGGCACGGGGGGAACACTGAAGCTTTCTTT.

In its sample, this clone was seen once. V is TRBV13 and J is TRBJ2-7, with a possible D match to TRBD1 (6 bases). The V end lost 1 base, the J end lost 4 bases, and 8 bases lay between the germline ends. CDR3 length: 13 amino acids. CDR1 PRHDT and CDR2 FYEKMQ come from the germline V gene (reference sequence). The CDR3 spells CASSLERGYEQYF. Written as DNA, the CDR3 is TGTGCCAGCAGCTTAGAAAGGGGGTACGAGCAGTACTTC.

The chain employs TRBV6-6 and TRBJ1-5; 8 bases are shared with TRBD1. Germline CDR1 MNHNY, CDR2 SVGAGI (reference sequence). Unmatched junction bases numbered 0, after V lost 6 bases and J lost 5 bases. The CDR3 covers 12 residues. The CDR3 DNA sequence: TGTGCCAGCAGACAGGGGGATCAGCCCCAGCATTTT. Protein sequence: CASRQGDQPQHF.

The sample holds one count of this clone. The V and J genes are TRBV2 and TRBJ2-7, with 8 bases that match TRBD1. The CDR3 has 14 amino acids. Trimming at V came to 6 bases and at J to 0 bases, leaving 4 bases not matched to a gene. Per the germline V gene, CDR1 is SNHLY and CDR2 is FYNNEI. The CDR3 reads CASSRTGSSYEQYF. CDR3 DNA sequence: TGTGCCAGCAGCAGGACAGGGAGCTCCTACGAGCAGTACTTC.

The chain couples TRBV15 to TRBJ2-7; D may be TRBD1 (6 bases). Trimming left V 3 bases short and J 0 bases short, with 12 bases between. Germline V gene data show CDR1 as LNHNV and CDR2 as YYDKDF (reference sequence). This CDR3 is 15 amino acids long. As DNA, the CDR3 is TGTGCCACCAGCAGGTCGACAGGTAGCTCCTACGAGCAGTACTTC. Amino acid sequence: CATSRSTGSSYEQYF.

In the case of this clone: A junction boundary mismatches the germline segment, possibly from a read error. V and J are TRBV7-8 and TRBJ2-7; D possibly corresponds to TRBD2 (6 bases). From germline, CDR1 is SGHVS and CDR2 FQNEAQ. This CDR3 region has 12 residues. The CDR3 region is CASTLGRGEQYF. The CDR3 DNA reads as TGTGCCAGCACCTTAGGTCGGGGGGAGCAGTACTTC.

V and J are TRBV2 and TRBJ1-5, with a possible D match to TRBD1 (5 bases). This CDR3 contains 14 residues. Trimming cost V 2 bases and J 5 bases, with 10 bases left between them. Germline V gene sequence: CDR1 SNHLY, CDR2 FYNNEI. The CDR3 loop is CASSEQGIHQPQHF. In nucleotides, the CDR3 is TGTGCCAGCAGTGAACAGGGCATCCATCAGCCCCAGCATTTT.

The chain's CDR3 is CASRSPLHEQYF. The CDR3 nucleotides read TGCGCCAGCAGGTCCCCCCTCCACGAGCAGTACTTC. V usage is TRBV5-1 and J usage is TRBJ2-7, with D unclear. The CDR3 runs 12 residues. Germline CDR1 is SGHRS and CDR2 is YFSETQ. Trimming removed 5 bases at V and 5 bases at J, with 11 bases between.

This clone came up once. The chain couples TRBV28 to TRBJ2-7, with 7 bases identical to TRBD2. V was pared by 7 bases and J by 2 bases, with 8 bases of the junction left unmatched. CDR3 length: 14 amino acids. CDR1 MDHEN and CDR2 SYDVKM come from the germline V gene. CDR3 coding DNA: TGTGCCAGCACTTACTCTAGCGGTGCCTACGAGCAGTACTTC. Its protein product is CASTYSSGAYEQYF.

CDR3 loop: CASSPAGGTDTQYF. The CDR3 bases are TGTGCCAGCAGCCCAGCGGGGGGCACAGATACGCAGTATTTT. The J gene is TRBJ2-3, the V gene TRBV7-7; TRBD2 matches 8 bases. V was clipped by 5 bases and J by 1 base; unmatched bases: 2. CDR3 length: 14 residues. Germline loops: CDR1 SSHAT, CDR2 FNYEAQ (reference sequence).

CDR3 sequence reads: CASRRDQETQYF. The CDR3 DNA follows: TGTGCCAGCAGGCGGGACCAAGAGACCCAGTACTTC. The chain couples TRBV7-6 to TRBJ2-5, with a possible D match to TRBD2 (5 bases). V lost 6 bases, J lost 0 bases, and 5 bases lay in between. The CDR3 is 12 amino acids. The V gene's germline CDR1 is SGHVS and CDR2 FNYEAQ. The full variable domain, in which reference TRBV7-6 and TRBJ2-5 provide the parts outside the CDR3, is GAGVSQSPRYKVTKRGQDVALRCDPISGHVSLYWYRQALGQGPEFLTYFNYEAQQDKSGLPNDRFSAERPEGSISTLTIQRTEQRDSAMYRCASRRDQETQYFGPGTRLLVL.

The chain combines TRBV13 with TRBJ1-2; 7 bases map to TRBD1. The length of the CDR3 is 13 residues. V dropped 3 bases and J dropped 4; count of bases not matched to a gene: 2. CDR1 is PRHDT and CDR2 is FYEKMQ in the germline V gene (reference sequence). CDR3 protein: CASSFDRAYGYTF. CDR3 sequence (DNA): TGTGCCAGCAGCTTTGACAGGGCCTATGGCTACACCTTC.

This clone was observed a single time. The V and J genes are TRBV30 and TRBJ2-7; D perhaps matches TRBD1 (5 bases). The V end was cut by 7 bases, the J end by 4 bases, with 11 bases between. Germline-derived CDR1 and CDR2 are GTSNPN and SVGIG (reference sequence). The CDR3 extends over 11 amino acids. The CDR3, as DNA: TGTGCCTCAAAGACAGCTTACGAGCAGTACTTC. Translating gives CASKTAYEQYF. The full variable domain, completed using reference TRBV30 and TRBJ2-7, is SQTIHQWPATLVQPVGSPLSLECTVEGTSNPNLYWYRQAAGRGLQLLFYSVGIGQISSEVPQNLSASRPQDRQFILSSKKLLLSDSGFYLCASKTAYEQYFGPGTRLTVT.

Here the CDR3 DNA reads TGTGCTAGTGGTCCTGGCCTCTTAATCCCCAATTACGAGCAGTACTTC. Its protein is CASGPGLLIPNYEQYF. This rearrangement joins TRBV12-5 to TRBJ2-7, with D hard to call. The V gene's germline CDR1 is LGHNT and CDR2 FRNRAP. V lost 5 bases, J lost 4 bases, and 21 bases lay in between. The CDR3 runs to 16 residues.

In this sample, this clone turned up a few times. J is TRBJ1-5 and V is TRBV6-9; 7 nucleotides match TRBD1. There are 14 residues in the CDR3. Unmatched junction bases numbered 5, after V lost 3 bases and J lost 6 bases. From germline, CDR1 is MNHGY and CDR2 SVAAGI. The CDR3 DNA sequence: TGTGCCAGCAGTTACCGGACAGGAGGTCAGCCCCAGCATTTT. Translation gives CASSYRTGGQPQHF.

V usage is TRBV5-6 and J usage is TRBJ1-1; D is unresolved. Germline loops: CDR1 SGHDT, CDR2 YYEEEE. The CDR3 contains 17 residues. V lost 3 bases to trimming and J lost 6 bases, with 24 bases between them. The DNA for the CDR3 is TGTGCCAGCAGCTGGGAGGGTCCGGGAAGCTTTACCGCTGAAGCTTTCTTT. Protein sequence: CASSWEGPGSFTAEAFF.

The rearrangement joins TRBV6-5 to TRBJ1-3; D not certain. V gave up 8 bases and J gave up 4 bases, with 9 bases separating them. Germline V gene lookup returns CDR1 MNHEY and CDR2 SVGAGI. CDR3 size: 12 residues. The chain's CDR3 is CASGPGGNTIYF. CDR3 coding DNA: TGTGCCAGCGGTCCGGGGGGAAACACCATATATTTT.

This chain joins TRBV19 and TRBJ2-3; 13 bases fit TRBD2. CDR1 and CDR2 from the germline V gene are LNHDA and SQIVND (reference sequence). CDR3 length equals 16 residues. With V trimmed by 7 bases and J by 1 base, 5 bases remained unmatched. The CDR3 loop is CASTPGLAGGTDTQYF. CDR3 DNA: TGTGCCAGTACCCCAGGACTAGCGGGGGGCACAGATACGCAGTATTTT.